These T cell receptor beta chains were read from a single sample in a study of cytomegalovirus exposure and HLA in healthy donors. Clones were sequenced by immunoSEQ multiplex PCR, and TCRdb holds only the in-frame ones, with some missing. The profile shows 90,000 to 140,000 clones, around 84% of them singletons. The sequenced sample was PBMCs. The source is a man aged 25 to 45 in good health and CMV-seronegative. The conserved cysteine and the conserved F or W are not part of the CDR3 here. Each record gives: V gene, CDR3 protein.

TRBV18	ASSLGGNYGYT
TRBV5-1	ASSVRQGAYGELF
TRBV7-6	ASRSGGDNEQF
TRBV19	ASSGQMNTEAF
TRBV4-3	ASSPRTGGADTIY
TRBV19	ASSIGTSGSTDTQY
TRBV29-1	SVAQDRANEKLF
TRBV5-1	ASSAVNQETQY
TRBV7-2	ASSPDNYEQY
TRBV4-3	ASSQETAGYSTGELF
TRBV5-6	ASSWDRNNYGYT
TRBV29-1	SVVAGSSYNEQF
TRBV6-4	ASSDSTSGNEQF
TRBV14	ASSQDPWGRSYEQY
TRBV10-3	AIRETTVGHEQF
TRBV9	ASSVELRQGYTGELF
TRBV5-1	ASSWRGGDEQF
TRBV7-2	ASSRGQQLNTEAF
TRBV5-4	ASSLDQSTYNEQF
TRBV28	ASSPGSGVSYNEQF
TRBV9	ASSVVQDGYT
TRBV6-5	ASSSVATNEKLF
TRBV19	ASSIYEGREQF
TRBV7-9	ASSATVVIYGYT
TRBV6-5	ASSYSGTESNYGYT
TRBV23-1	ASSQSRTENTGELF
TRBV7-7	ASSLGTGGRNTEAF
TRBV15	ATRGGWTSPSTDTQY
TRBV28	ASSPRTSGRWDTGELF
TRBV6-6	ASARESYNEQF
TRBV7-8	ASSFRSPGQGVFAEAF
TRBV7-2	ASSFRVVQPQH
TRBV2	ASAKTERNEQF
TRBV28	ASSPGGSPQPQH
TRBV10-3	AISGDSRISTDTQY
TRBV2	ASSDGQETQY
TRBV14	ASSPLSNSPLH